This TCR beta chain is drawn from a study of blood T cell repertoires in COVID-19. Study-level background: From T cells, B-cell-depleted T cells, or PBMCs came the material, which was cDNA or gDNA.

This clone showed up just once. Profiled with immunoSEQ multiplex PCR; TCRdb holds only in-frame clones, not every one. The repertoire has some 100,000 clones, approximately 82% of them found once; the top ten carry 5.5% to 7.5%. From germline, CDR1 is SGHRS and CDR2 YFSETQ. Trimming took off 6 bases at V and 1 base at J, with 11 bases between the two ends. The CDR3 spans 15 residues. The receptor comes from a man aged 45 to 65 with active or convalescent COVID-19. Sequenced input: peripheral blood. The chain has TRBV5-1 and TRBJ1-6; D is possibly TRBD1 (5 bases). DNA of the CDR3: TGCGCCAGCAAGCCGACAGAATCCTATAATTCACCCCTCCACTTT. Its translation: CASKPTESYNSPLHF.